This T cell receptor (beta chain) was captured by sequencing in a study of shared clonotypes between healthy human individuals. Turning to the study itself: A few men and two women, aged 18 to 49, were donors.

Germline CDR1 LNHNV, CDR2 YYDKDF (reference sequence). The V gene end was trimmed by 3 bases and the J gene end by 8 bases; junction bases not matched to a gene: 3. CDR3 size: 15 residues. The assay was immunoSEQ multiplex PCR, and TCRdb's table has in-frame clones only and misses some. The profile shows some 2.4 million clones, 93% of them singletons. V gene TRBV15 combines with J gene TRBJ2-1; 14 positions match TRBD2. Sample: naive CD4+ T cells from PBMCs. Described subset: CD45RA+ positively selected. The TCR comes from a young man in good health. Some clones in this sample may be carry-over from other donors' samples. CDR3 region: CATSRGLAGAYEQFF. The CDR3 nucleotides are TGTGCCACCAGCAGGGGACTAGCGGGAGCATATGAGCAGTTCTTC.